One T cell receptor beta chain is described in this entry. Its matching antigen is unknown. Only in-frame clones appear in the TCRdb table, and some are missing; sequencing was by immunoSEQ multiplex PCR. This table holds roughly 70,000 clones, roughly 96% found once. This sample is drawn from a study of cytomegalovirus exposure and HLA in healthy donors. The study's findings and limits: Among TCR beta chains, those listed as cytomegalovirus-associated numbered more than 150.

The donors were part of the 120-subject validation cohort, which stood apart from the approximately 630-subject first cohort. Germline CDR1 reads SGHVS; CDR2 reads FNYEAQ. V trimming: 1 base; J trimming: 4 bases; junction bases outside the gene matches: 5. This CDR3 has 15 residues. Sequencing was performed on PBMCs. The rearrangement uses TRBV7-6 and TRBJ1-2, with 8 bases fitting TRBD1. This clonotype was sampled from a man aged 18 to 29 in good health and CMV-seronegative. This chain's CDR3 is CASSLVAGGVYGYTF. The CDR3 DNA is TGTGCCAGCAGCTTAGTGGCAGGGGGCGTCTATGGCTACACCTTC.